This entry describes one T cell receptor (beta chain). Losses at the gene ends were 5 bases for V and 8 bases for J; bases not matched to a gene: 13. Germline loops: CDR1 MDHEN, CDR2 SYDVKM. The CDR3 extends over 15 amino acids. The sample originates from a study of blood T cell repertoires in COVID-19. Per the authors' pipeline: Estimation of nucleated cell counts was performed using reference gene primer amplification. Assay: immunoSEQ multiplex PCR; the TCRdb copy retains only in-frame clones and omits some. V, J and clone size derive from that table, while D and trimming were established from the DNA sequence. The sample holds around 79,000 clones, about 80% seen once.

Sequencing was done on a sample of peripheral blood. V is TRBV28 and J is TRBJ2-3, with 7 nucleotides matching TRBD1. This TCR derives from a woman between 55 and 75 years old with acute or convalescent COVID-19. The CDR3: CASSPITGDIGTQYF. The CDR3 DNA sequence: TGTGCCAGCAGTCCTATAACAGGGGATATTGGTACGCAGTATTTT.